Listed here are 21 T cell receptor beta chains from one sample, sequenced in a study of T cell responses to AZD1222 COVID-19 vaccine. Sequencing was performed with immunoSEQ multiplex PCR; in TCRdb, only in-frame clones are kept and a portion is missing. Of about 100,000 clones in the sample, 75% to 90% were seen once. The sequencing here drew on peripheral blood, taken on day 0 of AZD1222 vaccination. All receptors come from an adult in good health.

The rearrangement links TRBV4-1 to TRBJ2-3; D is unclear. V lost 0 bases and J lost 0, with 13 bases in between. Germline V gene lookup returns CDR1 MGHRA and CDR2 YSYEKL. This CDR3 spans 17 amino acids. The CDR3, as DNA: TGCGCCAGCAGCCAAGATGGCGGCGGCTCTAGCACAGATACGCAGTATTTT. It codes for CASSQDGGGSSTDTQYF.

This clone has only one observation. V gene TRBV9 combines with J gene TRBJ1-2; 9 nucleotides match TRBD1. The CDR3 length is 17 residues. The germline CDR1 and CDR2 sequences are SGDLS and YYNGEE. J lost 5 bases, V lost 0 bases, and 11 bases had no gene match. CDR3: CASSVGLVRDRVYGYTF. CDR3 DNA: TGTGCCAGCAGCGTAGGTCTGGTGCGGGACAGGGTTTATGGCTACACCTTC.

V usage is TRBV5-1 and J usage is TRBJ1-2; perhaps TRBD1 as D (5 bases). Trimming removed 0 bases at V and 6 bases at J, with 9 bases between. Germline CDR1 is SGHRS and CDR2 is YFSETQ. The CDR3 sequence is 13 residues long. CDR3 residues: CASSLVQGHGYTF. The CDR3 nucleotides read TGCGCCAGCAGCTTGGTGCAGGGACATGGCTACACCTTC.

The chain carries TRBV7-2 and TRBJ1-1; D uncertain. Trimming left V 2 bases short and J 7 bases short, with 14 bases between. Germline V gene data show CDR1 as SGHTA and CDR2 as FQGNSA. The CDR3 loop spans 14 amino acids. CDR3 in amino acids: CASSLSSGYGEAFF. The CDR3 coding sequence is TGTGCCAGCAGCTTATCGTCGGGGTACGGTGAAGCTTTCTTT.

This clone was seen a few times. The chain recombines TRBV2 with TRBJ1-2, with a weak D call TRBD1 (5 bases). Trimming pared 3 bases from V and 4 bases from J, leaving 9 bases between. The length of the CDR3 is 13 residues. CDR1 and CDR2 from the germline V gene are SNHLY and FYNNEI. The DNA for the CDR3 is TGTGCCAGCAGTGATCCGGGACTCTATGGCTACACCTTC. It encodes CASSDPGLYGYTF.

The CDR3 nucleotides are TGCGCCAGCAGCCAAACGAGACAGGGGGCGCAAACAGATACGCAGTATTTT. Residues: CASSQTRQGAQTDTQYF. The chain recombines TRBV4-1 with TRBJ2-3; 10 nucleotides match TRBD1. The J segment lost 3 bases and the V segment lost 2 bases, leaving 8 bases of the junction unmatched. The CDR3 sequence is 17 residues long. CDR1 and CDR2 (germline): MGHRA, YSYEKL.

The gene calls are TRBV30 and TRBJ1-5; D gene ambiguous. V shed 0 bases and J shed 0 bases, with 9 bases lying between them. Germline V lookup: CDR1 GTSNPN, CDR2 SVGIG (reference sequence). This CDR3 contains 15 residues. The CDR3 here is CAWSVQATSNQPQHF. The CDR3 nucleotides are TGTGCCTGGAGTGTCCAGGCGACTAGCAATCAGCCCCAGCATTTT.

This clone appeared a single time. This sequence joins TRBV2 and TRBJ1-1, with TRBD1 as a possible D gene (5 bases). The CDR3 is 15 residues long. The germline V and J ends were trimmed by 1 base and 4 bases, with 13 bases remaining between them. Germline loops: CDR1 SNHLY, CDR2 FYNNEI. The CDR3 nucleotides read TGTGCCAGCAGTGAAGAGGGGTTGAGGGGCACTGAAGCTTTCTTT. This sequence encodes CASSEEGLRGTEAFF.

The CDR3 DNA follows: TGTGCCAGCAGGGGGACTAGCGGGAGTTTTGATGAGCAGTTCTTC. Translated: CASRGTSGSFDEQFF. The gene calls are TRBV5-4 and TRBJ2-1, with 14 positions matching TRBD2. CDR1 and CDR2 from the germline V gene are SGHNT and YYREEE (reference sequence). V lost 5 bases to trimming and J lost 8 bases; unmatched junction nucleotides: 6. The CDR3 sequence is 15 residues long. Combining the CDR3 with reference TRBV5-4 and TRBJ2-1 gives the whole variable domain ETGVTQSPTHLIKTRGQQVTLRCSSQSGHNTVSWYQQALGQGPQFIFQYYREEENGRGNFPPRFSGLQFPNYSSELNVNALELDDSALYLCASRGTSGSFDEQFFGPGTRLTVL.

The chain combines TRBV2 with TRBJ1-5, with 7 positions matching TRBD1. The length of the CDR3 is 17 residues. Trimming cost V 0 bases and J 2 bases; bases outside gene matches: 7. Germline-derived CDR1 and CDR2 are SNHLY and FYNNEI. CDR3 bases: TGTGCCAGCAGTGAAGCGGAGGGGGCATCGCGCAATCAGCCCCAGCATTTT. This gives the protein CASSEAEGASRNQPQHF.

The chain uses TRBV7-2 and TRBJ1-2, with D unresolved. The CDR3 length is 15 residues. Germline CDR1 is SGHTA and CDR2 is FQGNSA. With 1 base removed from V and 3 bases from J, the gap between germline ends came to 12 bases. In nucleotides, the CDR3 is TGTGCCAGCAGCTTAGAGCGGACCCAATACTATGGCTACACCTTC. Translation gives CASSLERTQYYGYTF.

The chain uses TRBV6-6 and TRBJ1-1; TRBD1 matches at 7 bases. The ends lost 6 bases at V and 1 base at J; junction bases unmatched: 11. Germline loops: CDR1 MNHNY, CDR2 SVGAGI (reference sequence). CDR3 length: 16 amino acids. The CDR3 loop is CASSLPMTGQNTEAFF. The CDR3 coding sequence is TGTGCCAGCAGCCTACCCATGACAGGGCAGAACACTGAAGCTTTCTTT.

This clone was recorded once. The chain carries TRBV3-1 (or the pseudogene TRBV3-2) and TRBJ2-7, with TRBD2 as a possible D gene (7 bases). Germline assignment: CDR1 LGHDT and CDR2 YNNKEL (reference sequence). Trimming left V 4 bases short and J 7 bases short, with 17 bases between. The CDR3 is made up of 14 amino acids. The CDR3 sequence is CASSPGTTTGEQYF. In nucleotides, the CDR3 is TGTGCCAGCAGCCCCGGGACTACAACAGGGGAGCAGTACTTC.

This clone was seen just once. V is TRBV12-3 or TRBV12-4 and J is TRBJ2-7; unclear D gene. The CDR3 has 12 residues. Trimming shortened V by 0 bases and J by 8 bases, and 8 bases separated the two germline ends. In nucleotides, the CDR3 is TGTGCCAGCAGTTTAGCGCTACAGAAGCAGTACTTC. This sequence encodes CASSLALQKQYF.

The sample holds a few counts of this clone. The genes are TRBV6-5 and TRBJ1-5; 9 bases are a match to TRBD1. The CDR3 has 13 amino acids. Germline V gene lookup returns CDR1 MNHEY and CDR2 SVGAGI. Here the CDR3 DNA reads TGTACTACAGGGGGCGTTGGCAATCAGCCCCAGCATTTT. This translates into CTTGGVGNQPQHF.

The V call is TRBV19, the J call TRBJ1-5, with 8 bases matching TRBD1. There are 14 residues in the CDR3. After removal of 6 bases from V and 4 bases from J, the junction contained 5 bases not matched to a gene. The germline CDR1 and CDR2 sequences are LNHDA and SQIVND (reference sequence). The CDR3 reads CASSNRGKNQPQHF. CDR3 sequence (DNA): TGTGCCAGTAGCAACAGGGGGAAGAATCAGCCCCAGCATTTT.

This clone is a singleton in its sample. This rearrangement joins TRBV7-2 to TRBJ2-1; no firm D call. Germline V gives CDR1 SGHTA, CDR2 FQGNSA. Trimming took 1 base from V and 5 from J, leaving 15 bases between them. CDR3 size: 16 residues. The DNA of the CDR3 is TGTGCCAGCAGCTTAGGTCCGGGTACGATTAACAATGAGCAGTTCTTC. Translation gives CASSLGPGTINNEQFF. The full variable domain, rest sourced from reference TRBV7-2 and TRBJ2-1, is GAGVSQSPSNKVTEKGKDVELRCDPISGHTALYWYRQSLGQGLEFLIYFQGNSAPDKSGLPSDRFSAERTGGSVSTLTIQRTQQEDSAVYLCASSLGPGTINNEQFFGPGTRLTVL.

This sequence joins TRBV9 and TRBJ1-5; TRBD1 is a possible D gene (5 bases). The CDR3 covers 15 residues. Germline V gives CDR1 SGDLS, CDR2 YYNGEE. Trimming shortened V by 3 bases and J by 5 bases, and 15 bases separated the two germline ends. CDR3 in amino acids: CASSASGTTDQPQHF. The CDR3 DNA follows: TGTGCCAGCAGCGCCTCCGGGACGACGGATCAGCCCCAGCATTTT.

This chain connects TRBV7-8 to TRBJ1-3, with D uncertain. From germline, CDR1 is SGHVS and CDR2 FQNEAQ. This CDR3 comprises 15 residues. Trimming took 5 bases from V and 4 from J, leaving 15 bases between them. CDR3 in amino acids: CASSPAPGMGNTIYF. The CDR3 DNA reads as TGTGCCAGCAGCCCCGCCCCGGGGATGGGAAACACCATATATTTT.

This clone was picked up a small number of times. This sequence joins TRBV27 and TRBJ2-2, with 8 bases fitting TRBD2. Per germline, CDR1 MNHEY and CDR2 SMNVEV (reference sequence). V was pared by 6 bases and J by 1 base, with 1 base of the junction left unmatched. This CDR3 comprises 14 residues. CDR3 nucleotides: TGTGCCAGCAGGGCGGGGGGGAACACCGGGGAGCTGTTTTTT. Protein: CASRAGGNTGELFF.

The rearrangement links TRBV7-2 to TRBJ1-1; no definite D call. Germline CDR1 reads SGHTA; CDR2 reads FQGNSA. V lost 0 bases and J lost 4, with 9 bases in between. The CDR3 covers 14 residues. The CDR3 is CASSLASIFTEAFF. In DNA form, the CDR3 reads TGTGCCAGCAGCTTAGCCAGTATTTTCACTGAAGCTTTCTTT.